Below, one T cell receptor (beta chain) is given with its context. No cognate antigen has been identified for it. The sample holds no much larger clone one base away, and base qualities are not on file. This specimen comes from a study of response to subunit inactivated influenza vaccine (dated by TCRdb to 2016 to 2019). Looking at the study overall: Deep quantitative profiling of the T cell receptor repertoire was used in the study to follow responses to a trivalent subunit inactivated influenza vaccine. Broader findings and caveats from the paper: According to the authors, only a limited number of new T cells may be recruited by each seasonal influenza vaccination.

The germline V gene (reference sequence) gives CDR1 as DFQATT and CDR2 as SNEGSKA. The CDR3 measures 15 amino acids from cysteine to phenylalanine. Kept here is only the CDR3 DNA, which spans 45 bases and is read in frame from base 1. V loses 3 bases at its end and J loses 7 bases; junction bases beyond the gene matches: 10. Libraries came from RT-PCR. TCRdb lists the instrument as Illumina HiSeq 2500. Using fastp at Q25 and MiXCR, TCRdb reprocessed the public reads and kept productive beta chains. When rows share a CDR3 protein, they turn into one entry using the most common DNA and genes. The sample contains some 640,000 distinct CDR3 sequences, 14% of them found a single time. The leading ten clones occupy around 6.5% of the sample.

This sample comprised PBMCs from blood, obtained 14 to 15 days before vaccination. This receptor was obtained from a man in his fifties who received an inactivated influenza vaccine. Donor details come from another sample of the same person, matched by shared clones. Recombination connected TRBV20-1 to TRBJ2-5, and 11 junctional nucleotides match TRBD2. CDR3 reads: CSASSSGGFHRTQYF. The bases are TGCAGTGCTAGCTCTAGCGGGGGGTTCCATAGGACCCAGTACTTC.